This passage covers 15 T cell receptor beta chains from one sample sequenced in a study of blood T cell repertoires in COVID-19. Repertoires were generated with immunoSEQ multiplex PCR, while TCRdb's copy carries only in-frame clones and drops some. This table holds about 190,000 clones, around 82% found once. The sequencing input was peripheral blood. The receptor set was obtained from a man of 80 years or more with COVID-19, enrolled during active disease.

The V call is TRBV19, the J call TRBJ1-2; D call uncertain. V was shortened by 9 bases and J by 3 bases, with 14 bases between the two germline ends. CDR3 length: 13 residues. The V gene's germline CDR1 is LNHDA and CDR2 SQIVND (reference sequence). Here the CDR3 DNA reads TGTGCCAGCCGAGCGAAGACTGACTATGGCTACACCTTC. Translated, it gives CASRAKTDYGYTF.

The chain joins TRBV21-1 to TRBJ1-2; the table gives TRBD1 as D, unverified against the DNA. TRBV21-1 is assigned pseudogene status. The CDR3 sequence is 15 residues long. CDR3 nucleotides: TGTGCCAGCAGCAAAGTGCAGGGGGTAGACTATGGCTACACCTTC. Encoded protein: CASSKVQGVDYGYTF.

This chain connects TRBV4-1 to TRBJ1-2, with 10 positions matching TRBD1. This CDR3 contains 19 residues. CDR1 and CDR2 from the germline V gene are MGHRA and YSYEKL. The V gene end was trimmed by 4 bases and the J gene end by 3 bases; junction bases not matched to a gene: 17. CDR3 sequence reads: CASSRSWGTGAPTDYGYTF. The CDR3 DNA reads as TGCGCCAGCAGCCGAAGCTGGGGGACAGGGGCACCAACCGACTATGGCTACACCTTC.

The chain employs TRBV6-4 and TRBJ1-6; no reliable D call. CDR1 is MRHNA, CDR2 SNTAGT, per germline. The V gene lost 2 bases and the J gene lost 14 bases, with 10 bases spanning the gap. CDR3 length: 12 residues. The CDR3 DNA reads TGTGCCAGCAGTGACGGCGAGAGCGCCCTCCACTTT. This codes for CASSDGESALHF.

For this clone: Relative to the germline gene, one junction end is altered; a read error may explain this. The genes are TRBV10-3 and TRBJ2-5, with 7 bases matching TRBD1. The CDR3 is 13 residues long. CDR1 ENHRY and CDR2 SYGVKD come from the germline V gene. The CDR3 sequence: CAISTGAQGTQYF. DNA of the CDR3: TGTGCCATCAGTACAGGGGCCCAAGGGACCCAGTACTTC.

The CDR3 DNA reads as TGTGCCAGCAGTTACCTGACAGGAGCTTATGGCTACACCTTC. Its translation: CASSYLTGAYGYTF. The rearrangement uses TRBV6-2 or TRBV6-3 and TRBJ1-2, with D maybe TRBD1 (6 bases). There are 14 residues in the CDR3. The germline CDR1 and CDR2 sequences are MNHEY and SVGEGT. V lost 2 bases to trimming and J lost 5 bases, with 12 bases between them.

V gene TRBV19 combines with J gene TRBJ2-5; 7 nucleotides align to TRBD1. The CDR3 contains 16 residues. V shed 4 bases and J 7 bases; nucleotides not matched to a gene: 15. Germline values: CDR1 LNHDA, CDR2 SQIVND (reference sequence). The CDR3 sequence: CASSKTTGQGGVTQYF. The DNA of the CDR3 is TGTGCCAGTAGTAAAACGACAGGGCAGGGCGGCGTGACCCAGTACTTC.

This clone was observed a handful of times. The genes are TRBV11-3 and TRBJ2-7, with D perhaps matching TRBD1 (5 bases). Per germline, CDR1 SGHNT and CDR2 YENEEA. V was shortened by 5 bases and J by 2 bases, with 10 bases between the two germline ends. This CDR3 spans 13 amino acids. CDR3: CASSPAGTYEQYF. CDR3 nucleotide sequence: TGTGCCAGCAGCCCAGCAGGGACCTACGAGCAGTACTTC.

This clone has just one count. This sequence joins TRBV19 and TRBJ1-2; tentatively, D is TRBD1 (6 bases). Per germline, CDR1 LNHDA and CDR2 SQIVND (reference sequence). The CDR3 has 13 residues. Deletions cut 3 bases from V and 4 bases from J, with 9 bases between. The CDR3 DNA follows: TGTGCCAGTAGTATCGGGGGGGCCTATGGCTACACCTTC. Translated, it gives CASSIGGAYGYTF.

The V and J genes are TRBV5-1 and TRBJ2-3; 9 bases align to TRBD2. The junction had 5 bases not matched to a gene; V was cut back by 2 bases and J by 1 base. The germline V gene has CDR1 SGHRS and CDR2 YFSETQ. The CDR3 contains 16 residues. CDR3 protein: CASSFLAGWGTDTQYF. The DNA of the CDR3 is TGCGCCAGCAGCTTTCTAGCGGGGTGGGGCACAGATACGCAGTATTTT.

The J gene is TRBJ2-3, the V gene TRBV4-2, with D possibly being TRBD2 (6 bases). Germline loops: CDR1 LGHNA, CDR2 YNFKEQ. The CDR3 contains 15 residues. V lost 1 base and J lost 2, with 10 bases in between. This CDR3 is CASSQGGAHTDTQYF. For the CDR3, the DNA is TGTGCCAGCAGCCAAGGCGGGGCCCACACAGATACGCAGTATTTT.

The rearrangement uses TRBV7-3 and TRBJ1-1; D remains ambiguous. V was clipped by 4 bases and J by 4 bases, with 13 bases between them. The CDR3 runs to 14 residues. The V gene's germline CDR1 is SGHTA and CDR2 FQGTGA. The CDR3, as DNA: TGTGCCAGCAGCTCGGGATTGGCAGGCACTGAAGCTTTCTTT. Translated, it gives CASSSGLAGTEAFF.

The V gene is TRBV12-5, the J gene TRBJ1-4; perhaps TRBD1 as D (6 bases). This CDR3 is built from 16 residues. Germline loops: CDR1 LGHNT, CDR2 FRNRAP. V lost 0 bases and J lost 7, with 15 bases in between. The CDR3 loop is CASGLVLAGVSEKLFF. CDR3 in DNA: TGTGCTAGTGGTTTGGTACTGGCAGGGGTGAGTGAAAAACTGTTTTTT.

V is TRBV10-3 and J is TRBJ1-5; D is perhaps TRBD1 (5 bases). Trimming stripped 3 bases from V and 11 bases from J, with 11 bases between. The CDR3 length is 12 residues. Germline V lookup: CDR1 ENHRY, CDR2 SYGVKD. The CDR3 is CAISERGEAQHF. The CDR3 DNA sequence: TGTGCCATCAGTGAAAGGGGTGAGGCCCAGCATTTT.

The V call is TRBV4-2, the J call TRBJ2-2; D gene uncertain. V lost 0 bases, J lost 7 bases, and 18 bases lay in between. Germline lookup yields CDR1 LGHNA and CDR2 YNFKEQ. The CDR3 has 17 amino acids. The CDR3 loop reads CASSQERNSLTFGELFF. The CDR3 nucleotides read TGTGCCAGCAGCCAAGAACGGAACAGCCTAACTTTCGGGGAGCTGTTTTTT.